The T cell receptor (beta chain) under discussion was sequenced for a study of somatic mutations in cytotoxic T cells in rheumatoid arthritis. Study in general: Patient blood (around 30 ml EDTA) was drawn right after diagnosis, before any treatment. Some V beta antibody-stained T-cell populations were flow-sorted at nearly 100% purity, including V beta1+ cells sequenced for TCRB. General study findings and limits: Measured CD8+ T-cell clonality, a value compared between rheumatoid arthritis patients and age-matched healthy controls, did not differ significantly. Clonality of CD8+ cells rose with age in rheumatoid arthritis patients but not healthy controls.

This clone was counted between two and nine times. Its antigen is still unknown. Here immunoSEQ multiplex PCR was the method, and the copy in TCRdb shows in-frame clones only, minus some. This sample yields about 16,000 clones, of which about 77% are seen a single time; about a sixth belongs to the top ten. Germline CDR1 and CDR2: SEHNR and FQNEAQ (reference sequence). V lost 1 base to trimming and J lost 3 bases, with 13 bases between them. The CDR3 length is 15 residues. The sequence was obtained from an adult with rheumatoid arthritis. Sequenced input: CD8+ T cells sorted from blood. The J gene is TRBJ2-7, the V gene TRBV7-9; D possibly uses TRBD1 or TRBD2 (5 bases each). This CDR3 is CASSLVTREFYEQYF. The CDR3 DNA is TGTGCCAGCAGCTTAGTTACCAGGGAGTTCTACGAGCAGTACTTC.